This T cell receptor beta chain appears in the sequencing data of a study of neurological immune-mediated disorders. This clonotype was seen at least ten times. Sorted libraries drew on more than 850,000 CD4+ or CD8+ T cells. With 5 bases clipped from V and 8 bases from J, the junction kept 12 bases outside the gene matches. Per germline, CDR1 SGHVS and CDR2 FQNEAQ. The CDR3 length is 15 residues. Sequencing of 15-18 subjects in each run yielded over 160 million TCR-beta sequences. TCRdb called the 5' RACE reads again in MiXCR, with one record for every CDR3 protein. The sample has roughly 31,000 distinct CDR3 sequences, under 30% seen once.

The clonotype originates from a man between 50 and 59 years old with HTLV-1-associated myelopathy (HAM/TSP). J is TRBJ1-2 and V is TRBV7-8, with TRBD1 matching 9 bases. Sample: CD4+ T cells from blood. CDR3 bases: TGTGCCAGCAGCCCTACAGGGGGCCCCCTGCGAGGCTACACCTTC. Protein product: CASSPTGGPLRGYTF.